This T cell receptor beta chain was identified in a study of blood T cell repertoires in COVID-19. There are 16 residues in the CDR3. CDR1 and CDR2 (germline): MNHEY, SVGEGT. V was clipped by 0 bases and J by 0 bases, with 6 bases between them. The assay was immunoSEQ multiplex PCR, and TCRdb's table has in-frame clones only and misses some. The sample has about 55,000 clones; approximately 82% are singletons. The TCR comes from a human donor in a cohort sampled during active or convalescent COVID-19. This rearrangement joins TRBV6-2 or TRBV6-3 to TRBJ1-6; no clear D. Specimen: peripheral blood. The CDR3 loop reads CASSYSRGSYNSPLHF. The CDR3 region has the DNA TGTGCCAGCAGTTACTCACGGGGCTCCTATAATTCACCCCTCCACTTT.